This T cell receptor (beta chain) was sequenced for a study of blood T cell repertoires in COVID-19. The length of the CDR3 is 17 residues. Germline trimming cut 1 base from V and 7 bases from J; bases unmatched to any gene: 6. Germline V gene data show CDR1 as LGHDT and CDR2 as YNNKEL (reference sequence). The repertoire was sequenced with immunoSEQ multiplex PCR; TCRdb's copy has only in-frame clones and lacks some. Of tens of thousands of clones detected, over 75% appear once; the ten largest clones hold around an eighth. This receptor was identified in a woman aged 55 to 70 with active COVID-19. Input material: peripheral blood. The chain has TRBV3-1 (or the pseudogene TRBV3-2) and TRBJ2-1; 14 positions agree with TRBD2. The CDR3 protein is CASSQARLAGGRNEQFF. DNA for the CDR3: TGTGCCAGCAGCCAAGCTAGACTAGCGGGGGGGCGTAATGAGCAGTTCTTC.